This T cell receptor (beta chain) was found in a study of T cell repertoires in cytomegalovirus infection. Study-wide context: CMV infection and matching HLA type were both indicated by public TCR beta signatures.

With respect to this clonotype: A read error may account for a junction end that differs from germline.

Looked up from germline, CDR1 is LNHDA and CDR2 is SQIVND (reference sequence). The CDR3 covers 14 residues. Via MiXCR, TCRdb re-called the reads, giving one row per CDR3 protein. This table holds approximately 500,000 distinct CDR3 sequences, 16% found once. Sequenced sample: CD8+ T cells from PBMCs. The rearrangement joins TRBV19 to TRBJ2-1; D might be TRBD1 (6 bases). The clonotype originates from a human donor in good health (CMV status not recorded). Some clones in this sample may be carry-over from other donors' samples. The CDR3: CASSIGAGDNDQFF. The CDR3 region has the DNA TGTGCCAGTAGTATAGGGGCAGGGGACAATGACCAGTTCTTC. Using reference TRBV19 and TRBJ2-1 for the parts outside the CDR3, the full variable domain is DGGITQSPKYLFRKEGQNVTLSCEQNLNHDAMYWYRQDPGQGLRLIYYSQIVNDFQKGDIAEGYSVSREKKESFPLTVTSAQKNPTAFYLCASSIGAGDNDQFFGPGTRLTVL.